Each of the 18 T cell receptor beta chains below was sequenced from the same sample in a study of blood T cell repertoires in COVID-19 (dated by TCRdb to the early 2020s). Receptor amplification or capture employed the immunoSEQ multiplex PCR assay. TCRdb re-hosts the immuneACCESS table, in-frame sequences only. Its copies lack some clones; in the studies checked, an unresolved V gene accounts for under half of them, and the cause for the rest is not known. Within this sample are approximately 90,000 clones, with 65% to 80% of them counted one time only. The top ten clones comprise approximately 10% of the sample. The specimen sequenced was peripheral blood. These receptors came from a man between 70 and 80 years old with acute or convalescent COVID-19.

The chain recombines TRBV25-1 with TRBJ2-1, with 8 bases matching TRBD2. With V trimmed by 6 bases and J by 8 bases, 6 bases remained unmatched. Germline V lookup: CDR1 MGHDK, CDR2 SYGVNS. This CDR3 is built from 13 residues. CDR3 loop: CASSGTRFHEQFF. The CDR3 DNA is TGTGCCAGCAGCGGGACTAGGTTCCATGAGCAGTTCTTC.

This chain uses TRBV5-6 with TRBJ1-2; 9 positions match TRBD1. Trimming cost V 4 bases and J 8 bases; bases outside gene matches: 9. Germline loops: CDR1 SGHDT, CDR2 YYEEEE. The CDR3 is made up of 14 amino acids. DNA for the CDR3: TGTGCCAGCAGCCCCGGGACAGGGAGGAAAGGCTACACCTTC. Its translation: CASSPGTGRKGYTF.

This sequence joins TRBV19 and TRBJ2-2; 12 bases align to TRBD1. This CDR3 contains 17 residues. CDR1 is LNHDA and CDR2 is SQIVND in the germline V gene (reference sequence). V was clipped by 2 bases and J by 4 bases; unmatched bases: 5. The DNA for the CDR3 is TGTGCCAGTAGTATAACCGGGACAGGGGGCCTCACCGGGGAGCTGTTTTTT. As protein: CASSITGTGGLTGELFF.

This chain joins TRBV4-1 and TRBJ1-4; D possibly corresponds to TRBD1 (5 bases). The length of the CDR3 is 14 residues. The V gene lost 6 bases and the J gene lost 1 base, with 9 bases spanning the gap. Germline CDR1 MGHRA, CDR2 YSYEKL. The CDR3 region has the DNA TGCGCCAGCAGGAAAACAGGAACTAATGAAAAACTGTTTTTT. It translates to CASRKTGTNEKLFF.

The rearrangement joins TRBV6-6 to TRBJ1-2; unclear D gene. The germline V and J ends were trimmed by 11 bases and 3 bases, with 13 bases remaining between them. The germline CDR1 and CDR2 sequences are MNHNY and SVGAGI (reference sequence). The CDR3 spans 12 residues. CDR3 in amino acids: CASAPTYYGYTF. For the CDR3, the DNA is TGTGCCTCAGCGCCTACCTACTATGGCTACACCTTC.

V gene TRBV21-1 combines with J gene TRBJ2-7; no DNA check was done on the table's D call, TRBD2. TRBV21-1 is recorded as a pseudogene. The CDR3 sequence is 15 residues long. The CDR3 bases are TGTGCCAGCAGCAAAGTCTCGGGGGTCTGCTACGAGCAGTACGTC. Its protein product is CASSKVSGVCYEQYV.

This clone was detected only a few times. The V gene is TRBV9, the J gene TRBJ2-1, with TRBD2 matching 8 bases. The germline gives CDR1 SGDLS, CDR2 YYNGEE. V lost 0 bases and J lost 8; bases outside the gene matches: 7. The CDR3 covers 15 residues. CDR3 loop: CASSVDTGGPHEQFF. Here the CDR3 DNA reads TGTGCCAGCAGCGTAGACACGGGGGGGCCGCATGAGCAGTTCTTC. The full variable domain, its missing parts supplied by reference TRBV9 and TRBJ2-1, is DSGVTQTPKHLITATGQRVTLRCSPRSGDLSVYWYQQSLDQGLQFLIQYYNGEERAKGNILERFSAQQFPDLHSELNLSSLELGDSALYFCASSVDTGGPHEQFFGPGTRLTVL.

The gene calls are TRBV19 and TRBJ1-3; D is uncertain. This CDR3 has 13 amino acids. V gave up 7 bases and J gave up 4 bases, with 11 bases separating them. Per the germline V gene, CDR1 is LNHDA and CDR2 is SQIVND (reference sequence). The CDR3 spells CASNPLTGNTIYF. The CDR3 DNA follows: TGTGCCAGTAACCCTCTTACAGGAAACACCATATATTTT.

The chain couples TRBV10-2 to TRBJ1-1; 8 bases fit TRBD1. This CDR3 has 15 residues. Trimming took 4 bases from V and 5 from J; bases not matched to a gene: 9. Germline V gene lookup returns CDR1 WSHSY and CDR2 SAAADI. CDR3 sequence: CASSAYRGIRTEAFF. Here the CDR3 DNA reads TGCGCCAGCAGTGCATACAGGGGGATAAGGACTGAAGCTTTCTTT.

This sequence joins TRBV5-1 and TRBJ1-3; D uncertain. The germline V gene has CDR1 SGHRS and CDR2 YFSETQ. V lost 4 bases, J lost 0 bases, and 14 bases lay in between. The CDR3 is 16 residues long. In DNA, the CDR3 is TGCGCCAGCAGCCCTTCCACAGACTACTCTGGAAACACCATATATTTT. Translated, it gives CASSPSTDYSGNTIYF.

The V and J genes are TRBV6-5 and TRBJ2-3; D remains ambiguous. The CDR3 spans 13 residues. V lost 6 bases to trimming and J lost 0 bases, with 7 bases between them. Per germline, CDR1 MNHEY and CDR2 SVGAGI. The CDR3 protein is CASSRSSTDTQYF. DNA of the CDR3: TGTGCCAGCAGCCGGTCTAGCACAGATACGCAGTATTTT.

The chain joins TRBV7-6 to TRBJ2-2; tentative D call: TRBD1 (6 bases). The CDR3 is made up of 16 amino acids. V lost 5 bases and J 9 bases, leaving 22 bases between the germline ends. In germline, CDR1 is SGHVS, CDR2 FNYEAQ. CDR3 sequence: CASSLRAGTYHRELFF. In DNA form, the CDR3 reads TGTGCCAGCAGCCTTAGGGCCGGGACATACCACCGGGAGCTGTTTTTT.

The V and J genes are TRBV14 and TRBJ2-3; D remains ambiguous. The CDR3 has 14 residues. Germline V gene data show CDR1 as SGHDN and CDR2 as FVKESK. Between the trimmed V and J ends, which lost 0 bases and 2 bases, there was a span of 6 bases. CDR3 bases: TGTGCCAGCAGCCAAGAACATCTCACAGATACGCAGTATTTT. Encoded protein: CASSQEHLTDTQYF.

This clone was found once. The chain has TRBV23-1 and TRBJ2-7; the match to TRBD2 covers 9 bases. TRBV23-1 is recorded as an ORF, its role being uncertain. The CDR3 covers 15 residues. V lost 0 bases to trimming and J lost 7 bases; unmatched junction nucleotides: 7. CDR3 loop: CASSQSRLAGKEQYF. CDR3 nucleotides: TGCGCCAGCAGTCAATCGCGGCTAGCGGGGAAAGAGCAGTACTTC.

This clone was counted once. This chain links TRBV11-2 with TRBJ1-6; D gene unclear. The CDR3 consists of 15 residues. CDR1 and CDR2 (germline): SGHAT, FQNNGV. V lost 5 bases to trimming and J lost 7 bases, with 15 bases between them. CDR3: CASSLLGGRNSPLHF. In DNA form, the CDR3 reads TGTGCCAGCAGCCTACTTGGAGGGAGAAATTCACCCCTCCACTTT.

This chain uses TRBV13 with TRBJ2-7; 10 bases align to TRBD2. Germline V CDR1 and CDR2: PRHDT, FYEKMQ (reference sequence). The CDR3 has 18 amino acids. V shed 1 base, J shed 2 bases, and the junction held 11 bases outside the gene matches. The DNA for the CDR3 is TGTGCCAGCAGCTTAGAGAGTGTAGCGGGGGGCTCTACCTACGAGCAGTACTTC. It codes for CASSLESVAGGSTYEQYF.

The chain uses TRBV5-1 and TRBJ2-7; D ambiguous. The CDR3 spans 13 residues. Germline CDR1 and CDR2: SGHRS and YFSETQ. Trimming pared 3 bases from V and 2 bases from J, leaving 9 bases between. CDR3 nucleotides: TGCGCCAGCAGCTATACGGGTCCCTACGAGCAGTACTTC. Encoded protein: CASSYTGPYEQYF.

This chain uses TRBV16 with TRBJ1-2, with 7 nucleotides matching TRBD1. Unmatched junction bases numbered 5, after V lost 4 bases and J lost 3 bases. The germline V gene has CDR1 KGHSY and CDR2 FQNENV. The length of the CDR3 is 14 residues. CDR3 sequence: CASSLSGTDYGYTF. The CDR3 DNA reads as TGTGCCAGCAGCCTGTCCGGGACAGACTATGGCTACACCTTC.